The 14 T cell receptor beta chains listed next were all sequenced from one sample in a study of shared clonotypes between healthy human individuals. Using immunoSEQ multiplex PCR, the repertoire was profiled, and TCRdb retains in-frame clones only, with some absent. The data contain 1 million to 1.2 million clones, 70% to 85% of them singletons. The sample comprised memory CD4+ T cells from PBMCs. Indicated subset: CD45RA-negative fraction. These receptors came from a man between 18 and 29 years old in good health. Some clones in this sample may be carry-over from other donors' samples.

This chain joins TRBV6-6 and TRBJ1-1; 7 bases align to TRBD1. Germline CDR1 and CDR2: MNHNY and SVGAGI (reference sequence). The CDR3 extends over 15 amino acids. The junction had 12 bases not matched to a gene; V was cut back by 6 bases and J by 5 bases. The CDR3 loop reads CASRDLHRGQTEAFF. The CDR3 DNA is TGTGCCAGCAGGGACCTGCACAGGGGTCAGACTGAAGCTTTCTTT.

The chain is built from TRBV5-1 and TRBJ2-5, with D maybe TRBD2 (5 bases). There are 13 residues in the CDR3. Germline V CDR1 and CDR2: SGHRS, YFSETQ. V was trimmed by 6 bases and J by 2 bases, leaving 11 bases between them. Here the CDR3 DNA reads TGCGCCAGCATCGGACGGGAACAAGAGACCCAGTACTTC. Amino acid sequence: CASIGREQETQYF. Variable domain in full (rest from reference TRBV5-1 and TRBJ2-5): KAGVTQTPRYLIKTRGQQVTLSCSPISGHRSVSWYQQTPGQGLQFLFEYFSETQRNKGNFPGRFSGRQFSNSRSEMNVSTLELGDSALYLCASIGREQETQYFGPGTRLLVL.

The chain couples TRBV21-1 to TRBJ2-3; TRBD2, the D gene given by the table, was not confirmed from the DNA. TRBV21-1 is termed a pseudogene. There are 16 residues in the CDR3. The CDR3 coding sequence is TGTGCCAGCAGCACCCACCGACGGGGTCGCACAGATACGCAGTATTTT. It translates to CASSTHRRGRTDTQYF.

This chain uses TRBV11-2 with TRBJ2-7; maybe TRBD1 (5 bases). The CDR3 extends over 14 amino acids. The V end was cut by 1 base, the J end by 4 bases, with 11 bases between. Germline V CDR1 and CDR2: SGHAT, FQNNGV. This CDR3 reads CASSLAQGQYEQYF. CDR3 bases: TGTGCCAGCAGCTTAGCCCAGGGCCAGTACGAGCAGTACTTC. Variable domain in full (rest from reference TRBV11-2 and TRBJ2-7): EAGVAQSPRYKIIEKRQSVAFWCNPISGHATLYWYQQILGQGPKLLIQFQNNGVVDDSQLPKDRFSAERLKGVDSTLKIQPAKLEDSAVYLCASSLAQGQYEQYFGPGTRLTVT.

J is TRBJ2-5 and V is TRBV28, with 8 bases lining up with TRBD2. J gave up 3 bases and V 3 bases, and 3 bases lay outside the gene matches. Looked up from germline, CDR1 is MDHEN and CDR2 is SYDVKM. The CDR3 runs 14 residues. For the CDR3, the DNA is TGTGCCAGCAGTTTTGATAGCGGGAAAGAGACCCAGTACTTC. Translating it yields CASSFDSGKETQYF.

This sequence joins TRBV29-1 and TRBJ2-5; D gene unclear. Trimming pared 0 bases from V and 4 bases from J, leaving 6 bases between. Germline V gene data show CDR1 as SQVTM and CDR2 as ANQGSEA. CDR3 size: 12 residues. In DNA, the CDR3 is TGCAGCGTTGAAGATGCTCGAGAGACCCAGTACTTC. This translates into CSVEDARETQYF.

V is TRBV11-2 and J is TRBJ1-1; 7 bases line up with TRBD1. The germline CDR1 and CDR2 sequences are SGHAT and FQNNGV. J was trimmed by 3 bases and V by 7 bases; bases with no gene match: 17. The CDR3 is made up of 17 amino acids. For the CDR3, the DNA is TGTGCCAGCACTAACGGACAGGCATTCTTGGCGGACACTGAAGCTTTCTTT. This encodes CASTNGQAFLADTEAFF.

The chain uses TRBV27 and TRBJ1-4; possible D gene TRBD1, 6 bases. Per germline, CDR1 MNHEY and CDR2 SMNVEV (reference sequence). CDR3 size: 14 residues. V was pared by 3 bases and J by 5 bases, with 10 bases between. CDR3 sequence: CASSFRRGNEKLFF. The CDR3 DNA is TGTGCCAGCAGTTTTCGCAGGGGAAATGAAAAACTGTTTTTT.

In this sample, this clone turned up once. DNA for the CDR3: TGCGCCAGCAGCCAAGCCCACTTAGCGAACACCGGGGAGCTGTTTTTT. It encodes CASSQAHLANTGELFF. The rearrangement uses TRBV4-1 and TRBJ2-2; D gene ambiguous. Trimming took off 1 base at V and 0 bases at J, with 9 bases between the two ends. The CDR3 sequence is 16 residues long. Germline V gives CDR1 MGHRA, CDR2 YSYEKL.

The chain is built from TRBV28 and TRBJ1-5, with no clear D. The CDR3 covers 13 residues. Germline CDR1 reads MDHEN; CDR2 reads SYDVKM. Deletions cut 8 bases from V and 6 bases from J, with 14 bases between. The CDR3 DNA reads as TGTGCCAGCGGGTTAGGGAGCGGTCAGCCCCAGCATTTT. Translating gives CASGLGSGQPQHF.

This clone occurred a few times. This chain joins TRBV19 and TRBJ1-5; possibly TRBD1 for D (6 bases). Per the germline V gene, CDR1 is LNHDA and CDR2 is SQIVND (reference sequence). V lost 8 bases to trimming and J lost 6 bases, with 23 bases between them. This CDR3 comprises 16 residues. The CDR3 nucleotides are TGTGCCAGTCAGACCCTGCTACAGGGAAGTGGTCAGCCCCAGCATTTT. Translation: CASQTLLQGSGQPQHF.

The genes are TRBV4-1 and TRBJ1-5, with 7 bases fitting TRBD1. Germline V gene sequence: CDR1 MGHRA, CDR2 YSYEKL. This CDR3 has 18 amino acids. Trimming at V came to 4 bases and at J to 2 bases, leaving 14 bases not matched to a gene. CDR3 region: CASSLTPGRGEGNQPQHF. CDR3 sequence (DNA): TGCGCCAGCAGCCTTACACCGGGCAGGGGGGAAGGCAATCAGCCCCAGCATTTT.

J is TRBJ1-1 and V is TRBV28, with D unresolved. Trimming stripped 3 bases from V and 0 bases from J, with 11 bases between. The CDR3 loop spans 15 amino acids. Germline V CDR1 and CDR2: MDHEN, SYDVKM. The CDR3 region has the DNA TGTGCCAGCAGTTTCGATTCGGGCGTGAACACTGAAGCTTTCTTT. Protein sequence: CASSFDSGVNTEAFF.

This rearrangement joins TRBV5-1 to TRBJ2-3; the match to TRBD2 covers 12 bases. The CDR3 consists of 19 residues. The V gene end was trimmed by 0 bases and the J gene end by 6 bases; junction bases not matched to a gene: 14. The germline gives CDR1 SGHRS, CDR2 YFSETQ. This chain's CDR3 is CASSLDLWPPSGRADTQYF. CDR3 in DNA: TGCGCCAGCAGCTTGGACCTCTGGCCCCCTAGCGGGAGGGCCGATACGCAGTATTTT.